Each of the 20 T cell receptor beta chains below was sequenced from the same sample in a study of human T cells and chemical hapten exposure. The sample's time point: healthy volunteer bleed at 6 weeks. The starting material, unfractionated whole blood, was used for total RNA extraction. Using its own MiXCR run on the RACE reads, TCRdb lists one record per CDR3 protein. The data hold around 80,000 distinct CDR3 sequences, with approximately 8.6% observed a single time. Sequencing was carried out using whole blood. The receptors shown here come from a male donor in good health. Some clones in this sample may be carry-over from other donors' samples.

This clonotype was recorded at least ten times. This rearrangement joins TRBV4-3 to TRBJ2-7; TRBD1 matches 7 bases. Per germline, CDR1 LGHNA and CDR2 YSLEER. The CDR3 sequence is 15 residues long. The V gene end was trimmed by 4 bases and the J gene end by 5 bases; junction bases not matched to a gene: 11. DNA of the CDR3: TGCGCCAGCAGCCCGACAGGGTCCACCAGTGACGAGCAGTACTTC. Protein product: CASSPTGSTSDEQYF.

This chain connects TRBV12-3 or TRBV12-4 to TRBJ1-3; D is possibly TRBD1 (6 bases). There are 17 residues in the CDR3. Trimming cost V 0 bases and J 0 bases, with 12 bases left between them. The CDR3 DNA follows: TGTGCCAGCAGTTTAGCCTTCTCAGGGGCCTCTGGAAACACCATATATTTT. Translation: CASSLAFSGASGNTIYF.

V usage is TRBV6-2 or TRBV6-3 and J usage is TRBJ2-7; D ambiguous. The CDR3 totals 15 residues. Trimming removed 0 bases from V and 3 bases from J, with 12 bases in between. From germline, CDR1 is MNHEY and CDR2 SVGEGT. Here the CDR3 DNA reads TGTGCCAGCAGTTACTCGATTGTGAGGAGCTACGAGCAGTACTTC. It encodes CASSYSIVRSYEQYF.

This clonotype was detected a few times. The rearrangement uses TRBV20-1 and TRBJ1-1, with D possibly being TRBD1 (5 bases). The CDR3 covers 11 residues. CDR1 is DFQATT and CDR2 is SNEGSKA in the germline V gene (reference sequence). V gave up 3 bases and J gave up 7 bases, with 9 bases separating them. The CDR3 bases are TGCAGTGCTAGTTTGCAGGGTGAAGCTTTCTTT. Translation gives CSASLQGEAFF.

This clonotype was recorded a few times. The rearrangement links TRBV6-2 or TRBV6-3 to TRBJ1-2; TRBD1 matches at 7 bases. The V gene end was trimmed by 5 bases and the J gene end by 1 base; junction bases not matched to a gene: 13. In germline, CDR1 is MNHEY, CDR2 SVGEGT. CDR3 size: 17 residues. The CDR3 DNA follows: TGTGCCAGCAGTCGATGGGGGACAGAGTCTTTTAACTATGGCTACACCTTC. Its protein product is CASSRWGTESFNYGYTF.

The V gene is TRBV12-5, the J gene TRBJ1-1; no reliable D call. The CDR3 is made up of 18 amino acids. V dropped 3 bases and J dropped 3 bases, with 23 bases sitting between them. Germline V lookup: CDR1 LGHNT, CDR2 FRNRAP. The CDR3 nucleotides are TGTGCTAGTGGTTTTAGGTTAAGGAAACAACCCCGAGACACTGAAGCTTTCTTT. Translated, it gives CASGFRLRKQPRDTEAFF.

A few counts support this clonotype. The gene calls are TRBV21-1 and TRBJ2-7; TRBD1 is taken as the D call from the table, unchecked against the DNA. TRBV21-1 is an annotated pseudogene. This CDR3 is built from 15 residues. This CDR3 reads CASTDPGQGLREQYF. The DNA for the CDR3 is TGTGCCAGCACCGACCCGGGACAGGGGTTGCGCGAGCAGTACTTC.

This clonotype was seen more than once but under ten times. This chain joins TRBV29-1 and TRBJ2-7, with TRBD1 as a possible D gene (6 bases). The CDR3 is 12 residues long. Germline CDR1 is SQVTM and CDR2 is ANQGSEA. V lost 7 bases to trimming and J lost 5 bases, with 15 bases between them. The CDR3 protein is CSGQGYRNEQYF. CDR3 nucleotides: TGCAGCGGTCAGGGGTATCGAAACGAGCAGTACTTC.

This clonotype occurred a few times. This chain uses TRBV12-3 or TRBV12-4 with TRBJ1-1, with unresolved D. With 6 bases removed from V and 0 bases from J, the gap between germline ends came to 14 bases. The CDR3 contains 15 residues. CDR3 protein: CASRSGGPMNTEAFF. Written as DNA, the CDR3 is TGTGCCAGCAGAAGCGGTGGACCCATGAACACTGAAGCTTTCTTT.

This chain uses TRBV18 with TRBJ2-3, with 9 bases matching TRBD2. The CDR3 totals 17 residues. CDR1 and CDR2 (germline): KGHSH, LQKENI. V lost 0 bases to trimming and J lost 5 bases; unmatched junction nucleotides: 9. The CDR3 here is CASSPPSGSDVRDTQYF. The CDR3 nucleotides are TGTGCCAGCTCACCACCTAGCGGGAGTGATGTGAGAGATACGCAGTATTTT.

This clonotype was detected only a few times. The CDR3 DNA is TGTGCCAGCAGCTTCGGGACAAAGAACACTGAAGCTTTCTTT. Its translation is CASSFGTKNTEAFF. The chain couples TRBV7-4 to TRBJ1-1, with D maybe TRBD1 (6 bases). Germline CDR1 is SGHVT and CDR2 is SQSDAQ. V was trimmed by 3 bases and J by 1 base, leaving 9 bases between them. This CDR3 is 14 amino acids long.

A few counts support this clonotype. This rearrangement joins TRBV20-1 to TRBJ1-2, with D maybe TRBD1 (6 bases). The germline V gene has CDR1 DFQATT and CDR2 SNEGSKA (reference sequence). This CDR3 is built from 13 residues. V lost 5 bases and J 7 bases, leaving 17 bases between the germline ends. CDR3 in amino acids: CSALPGVLRGYTF. The CDR3 DNA reads as TGCAGTGCTCTTCCAGGGGTACTGCGTGGCTACACCTTC.

There are a few counts of this clonotype. The chain recombines TRBV12-3 or TRBV12-4 with TRBJ1-2; 8 bases match TRBD1. Trimming at V came to 6 bases and at J to 1 base, leaving 7 bases not matched to a gene. The CDR3 totals 15 residues. The CDR3 DNA reads TGTGCCAGCAGCCCAGGACAGGGCGTTAACTATGGCTACACCTTC. It specifies CASSPGQGVNYGYTF.

This CDR3 is CASSESLRPSLNATNEKLFF. In nucleotides, the CDR3 is TGCGCCAGCAGTGAGTCCCTACGGCCCAGCCTGAACGCAACTAATGAAAAACTGTTTTTT. The V and J genes are TRBV10-1 and TRBJ1-4; no reliable D call. V was pared by 0 bases and J by 0 bases, with 20 bases between. The CDR3 covers 20 residues. Germline CDR1 is WNHNN and CDR2 is SYGVQD (reference sequence).

V and J are TRBV7-3 and TRBJ2-1; 9 nucleotides match TRBD1. Trimming at V came to 2 bases and at J to 8 bases, leaving 10 bases not matched to a gene. The CDR3 is 16 residues long. CDR1 is SGHTA, CDR2 FQGTGA, per germline. The CDR3 DNA reads TGTGCCAGCAGCTTATCCTTACAGGGGGCTTCGGATGAGCAGTTCTTC. Translation: CASSLSLQGASDEQFF.

The chain joins TRBV2 to TRBJ2-6; TRBD2 might be the D (5 bases). This CDR3 has 16 amino acids. Looked up from germline, CDR1 is SNHLY and CDR2 is FYNNEI. Trimming pared 6 bases from V and 2 bases from J, leaving 14 bases between. The CDR3 loop is CASRRVSGPGANVLTF. The CDR3 nucleotides are TGTGCCAGCAGGCGGGTCTCAGGCCCTGGGGCCAACGTCCTGACTTTC.

For the CDR3, the DNA is TGCAGTGCTAGAGATAGCGGGAACGGGGGTTCTAGCGGGAGATCTGATACGCAGTATTTT. Translating it yields CSARDSGNGGSSGRSDTQYF. The rearrangement links TRBV20-1 to TRBJ2-3; 10 nucleotides line up with TRBD2. After removal of 0 bases from V and 6 bases from J, the junction contained 21 bases not matched to a gene. The CDR3 totals 20 residues. Per the germline V gene, CDR1 is DFQATT and CDR2 is SNEGSKA (reference sequence).

This clonotype was picked up many times. The chain has TRBV20-1 and TRBJ2-7; either TRBD1 or TRBD2 may supply D (5 bases each). Between the trimmed V and J ends, which lost 6 bases and 2 bases, there was a span of 11 bases. Per the germline V gene, CDR1 is DFQATT and CDR2 is SNEGSKA (reference sequence). The CDR3 is 12 residues long. CDR3 protein: CSAGDQTYEQYF. Here the CDR3 DNA reads TGCAGTGCCGGGGACCAGACCTACGAGCAGTACTTC.

V is TRBV5-6 and J is TRBJ2-5, with TRBD1 matching over 7 bases. Germline-derived CDR1 and CDR2 are SGHDT and YYEEEE. The CDR3 loop spans 16 amino acids. The J segment lost 3 bases and the V segment lost 1 base, leaving 9 bases of the junction unmatched. The CDR3 region has the DNA TGTGCCAGCAGCTTGAGACAGGGACCTACCAAAGAGACCCAGTACTTC. Translating gives CASSLRQGPTKETQYF.

V and J are TRBV20-1 and TRBJ1-5; 7 nucleotides line up with TRBD1. The germline V gene encodes CDR1 DFQATT and CDR2 SNEGSKA (reference sequence). The length of the CDR3 is 14 residues. After removal of 4 bases from V and 0 bases from J, the junction contained 3 bases not matched to a gene. CDR3 in amino acids: CSAKGQNSNQPQHF. The CDR3 DNA is TGCAGTGCTAAGGGACAGAATAGCAATCAGCCCCAGCATTTT.